The clone carrying this TCR beta chain was counted between two and nine times. Its specificity is not known. These data belong to a study of OX40 agonist ivuxolimab in advanced cancers. For the study at large: Partial responses occurred in Three dose-escalation patients, one with hepatocellular carcinoma and two with cutaneous melanoma. Overall study results and limits: In the 0.1 to 3.0 mg/kg range, CD4+ and CD8+ blood T cells had expanded clonally by week 6.

From germline, CDR1 is LGHNA and CDR2 YNFKEQ. The CDR3 contains 12 residues. V was pared by 5 bases and J by 2 bases, with 6 bases between. Profiling relied on immunoSEQ multiplex PCR, and the TCRdb table lists in-frame clones only, not all of them. Here the sample spans about 84,000 clones, about 85% being singletons. The chain has TRBV4-2 and TRBJ1-2, with D hard to call. The sequence derives from an adult with an advanced solid tumor such as melanoma, head and neck, liver or kidney cancer. The input for sequencing was CD4+ or CD8+ T cells sorted from blood, taken in a trial of the OX40 agonist ivuxolimab. CDR3 in amino acids: CASSETNYGYTF. CDR3 nucleotide sequence: TGTGCCAGCAGCGAAACCAACTATGGCTACACCTTC.